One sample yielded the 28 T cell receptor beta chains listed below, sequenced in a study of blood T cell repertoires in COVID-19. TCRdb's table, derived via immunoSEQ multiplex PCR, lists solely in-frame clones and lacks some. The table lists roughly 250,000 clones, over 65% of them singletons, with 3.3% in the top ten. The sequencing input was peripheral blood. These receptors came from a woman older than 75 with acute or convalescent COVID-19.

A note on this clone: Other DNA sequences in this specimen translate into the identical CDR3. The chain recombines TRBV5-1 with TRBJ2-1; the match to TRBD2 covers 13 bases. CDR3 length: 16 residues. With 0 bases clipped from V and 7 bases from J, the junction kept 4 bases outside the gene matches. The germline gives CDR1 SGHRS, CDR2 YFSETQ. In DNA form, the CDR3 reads TGCGCCAGCAGCTTGGGACTAGCGGGAGGTGAGAATGAGCAGTTCTTC. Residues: CASSLGLAGGENEQFF.

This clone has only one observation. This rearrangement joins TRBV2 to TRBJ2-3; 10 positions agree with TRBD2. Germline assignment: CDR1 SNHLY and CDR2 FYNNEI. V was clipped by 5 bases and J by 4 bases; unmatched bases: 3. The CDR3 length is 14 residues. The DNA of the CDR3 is TGTGCCAGCAGTAGCGGGAGGGGCCCAGATACGCAGTATTTT. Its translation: CASSSGRGPDTQYF.

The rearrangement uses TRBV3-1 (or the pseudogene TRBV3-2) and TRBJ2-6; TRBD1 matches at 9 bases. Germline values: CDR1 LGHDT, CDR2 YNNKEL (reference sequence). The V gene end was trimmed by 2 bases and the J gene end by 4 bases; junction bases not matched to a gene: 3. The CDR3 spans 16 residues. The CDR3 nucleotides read TGTGCCAGCAGCCAACGACAGGGGGACGGGGCCAACGTCCTGACTTTC. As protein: CASSQRQGDGANVLTF.

CDR3 sequence: CASSPNRGQGLYEQYF. In DNA, the CDR3 is TGCGCCAGCAGCCCTAATAGGGGGCAGGGGCTCTACGAGCAGTACTTC. The chain uses TRBV4-1 and TRBJ2-7, with TRBD1 identical over 7 bases. V was clipped by 4 bases and J by 3 bases; unmatched bases: 12. The length of the CDR3 is 16 residues. The germline CDR1 and CDR2 sequences are MGHRA and YSYEKL.

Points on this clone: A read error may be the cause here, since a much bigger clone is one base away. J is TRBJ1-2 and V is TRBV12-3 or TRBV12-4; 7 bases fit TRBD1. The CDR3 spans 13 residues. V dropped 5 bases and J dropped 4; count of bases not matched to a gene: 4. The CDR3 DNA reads TGTGCCAGCAGTCCCGGACAGGCCTATGGCTACACCTTC. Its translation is CASSPGQAYGYTF.

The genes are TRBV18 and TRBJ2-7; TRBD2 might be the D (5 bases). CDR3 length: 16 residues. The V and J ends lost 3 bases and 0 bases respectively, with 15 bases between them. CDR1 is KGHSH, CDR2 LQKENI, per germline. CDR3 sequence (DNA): TGTGCCAGCTCACCGGGCCGGATCGGGGTCTCCTACGAGCAGTACTTC. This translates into CASSPGRIGVSYEQYF.

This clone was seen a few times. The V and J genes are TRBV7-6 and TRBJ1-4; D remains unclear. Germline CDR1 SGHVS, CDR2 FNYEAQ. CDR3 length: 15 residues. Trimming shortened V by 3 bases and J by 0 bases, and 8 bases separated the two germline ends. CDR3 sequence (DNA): TGTGCCAGCAGCTTTGGTCCGGCAACTAATGAAAAACTGTTTTTT. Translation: CASSFGPATNEKLFF. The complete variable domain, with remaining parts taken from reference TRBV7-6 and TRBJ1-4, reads GAGVSQSPRYKVTKRGQDVALRCDPISGHVSLYWYRQALGQGPEFLTYFNYEAQQDKSGLPNDRFSAERPEGSISTLTIQRTEQRDSAMYRCASSFGPATNEKLFFGSGTQLSVL.

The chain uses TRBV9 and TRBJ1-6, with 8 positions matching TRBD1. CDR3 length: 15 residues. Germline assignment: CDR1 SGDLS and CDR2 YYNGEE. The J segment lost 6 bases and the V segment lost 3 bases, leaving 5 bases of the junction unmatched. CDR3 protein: CASSGRTGGNSPLHF. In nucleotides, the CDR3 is TGTGCCAGCAGCGGAAGAACAGGGGGTAATTCACCCCTCCACTTT.

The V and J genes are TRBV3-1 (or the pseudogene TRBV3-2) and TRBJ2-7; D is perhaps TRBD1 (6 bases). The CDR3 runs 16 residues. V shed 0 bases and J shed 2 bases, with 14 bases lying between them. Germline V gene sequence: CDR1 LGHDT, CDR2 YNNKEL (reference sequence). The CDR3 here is CASSQDRGRWAYEQYF. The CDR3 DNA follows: TGTGCCAGCAGCCAAGATAGGGGGAGATGGGCCTACGAGCAGTACTTC.

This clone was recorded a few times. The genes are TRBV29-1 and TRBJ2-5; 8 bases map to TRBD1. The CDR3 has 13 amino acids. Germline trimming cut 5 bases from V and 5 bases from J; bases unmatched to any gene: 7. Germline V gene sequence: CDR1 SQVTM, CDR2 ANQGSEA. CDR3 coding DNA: TGCAGCGTTAGAGGACAGGGATGGGAGACCCAGTACTTC. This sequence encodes CSVRGQGWETQYF.

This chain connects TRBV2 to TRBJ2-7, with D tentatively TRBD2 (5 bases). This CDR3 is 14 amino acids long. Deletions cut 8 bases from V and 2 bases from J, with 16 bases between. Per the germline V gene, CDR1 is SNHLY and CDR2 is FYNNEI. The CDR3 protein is CASLRAEGAYEQYF. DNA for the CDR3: TGTGCCAGCTTGCGAGCGGAAGGAGCCTACGAGCAGTACTTC.

The DNA of the CDR3 is TGTGCCAGCAGCGAGCGGGGGGACCCCTACAATGAGCAGTTCTTC. Translated, it gives CASSERGDPYNEQFF. The chain uses TRBV9 and TRBJ2-1, with 9 bases that match TRBD2. CDR1 and CDR2 (germline): SGDLS, YYNGEE. The CDR3 runs to 15 residues. Trimming took 3 bases from V and 2 from J; bases not matched to a gene: 3.

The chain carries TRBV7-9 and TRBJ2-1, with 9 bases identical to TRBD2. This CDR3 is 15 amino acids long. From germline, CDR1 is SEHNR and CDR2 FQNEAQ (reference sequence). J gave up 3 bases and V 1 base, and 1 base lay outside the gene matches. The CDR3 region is CASSLGGGDYNEQFF. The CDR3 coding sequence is TGTGCCAGCAGCTTAGGCGGGGGGGACTACAATGAGCAGTTCTTC.

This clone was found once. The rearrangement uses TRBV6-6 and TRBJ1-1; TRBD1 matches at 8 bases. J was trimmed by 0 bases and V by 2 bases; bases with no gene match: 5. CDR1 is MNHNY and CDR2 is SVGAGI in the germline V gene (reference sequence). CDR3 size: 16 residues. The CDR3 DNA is TGTGCCAGCAGTTACCCAGGACAGGGTCTGAACACTGAAGCTTTCTTT. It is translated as CASSYPGQGLNTEAFF.

The CDR3 bases are TGTGCCAGCTCACCTAGTAGCGGTTACAATGAGCAGTTCTTC. This encodes CASSPSSGYNEQFF. The gene calls are TRBV18 and TRBJ2-1, with D perhaps TRBD2 (6 bases). Germline CDR1 KGHSH, CDR2 LQKENI. The V and J ends lost 3 bases and 4 bases respectively, with 10 bases between them. This CDR3 is built from 14 residues.

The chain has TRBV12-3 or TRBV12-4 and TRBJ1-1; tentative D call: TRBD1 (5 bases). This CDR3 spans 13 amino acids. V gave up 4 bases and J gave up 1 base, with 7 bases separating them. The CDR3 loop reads CASSWGGNTEAFF. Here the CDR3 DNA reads TGTGCCAGCAGTTGGGGGGGGAACACTGAAGCTTTCTTT.

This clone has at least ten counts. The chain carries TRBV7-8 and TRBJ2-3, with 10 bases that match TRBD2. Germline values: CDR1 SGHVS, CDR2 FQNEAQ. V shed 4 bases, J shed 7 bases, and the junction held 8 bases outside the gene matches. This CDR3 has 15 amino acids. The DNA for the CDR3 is TGTGCCAGCAGCTCTAGCGGGGGACTCACGTATACGCAGTATTTT. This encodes CASSSSGGLTYTQYF.

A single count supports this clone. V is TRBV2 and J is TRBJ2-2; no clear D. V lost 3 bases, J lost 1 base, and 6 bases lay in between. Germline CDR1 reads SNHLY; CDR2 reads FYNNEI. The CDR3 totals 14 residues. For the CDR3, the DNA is TGTGCCAGCAGTGAGTTACAGAACACCGGGGAGCTGTTTTTT. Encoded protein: CASSELQNTGELFF.

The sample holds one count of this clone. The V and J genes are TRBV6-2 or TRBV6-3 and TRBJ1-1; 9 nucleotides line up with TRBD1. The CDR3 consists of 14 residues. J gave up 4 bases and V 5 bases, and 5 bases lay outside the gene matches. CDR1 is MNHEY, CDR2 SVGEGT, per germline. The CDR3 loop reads CASSDGTGRTEAFF. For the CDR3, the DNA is TGTGCCAGCAGTGACGGGACAGGGCGCACTGAAGCTTTCTTT.

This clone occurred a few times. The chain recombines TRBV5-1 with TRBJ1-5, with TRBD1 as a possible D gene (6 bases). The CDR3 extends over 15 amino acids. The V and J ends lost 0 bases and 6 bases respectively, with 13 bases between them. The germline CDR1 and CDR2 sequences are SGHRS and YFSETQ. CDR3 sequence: CASSLDGGFSQPQHF. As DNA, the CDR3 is TGCGCCAGCAGCTTGGATGGGGGCTTTAGTCAGCCCCAGCATTTT.

In DNA, the CDR3 is TGTGCCAGCAGCTTAACGCGGGGCACTAATGAAAAACTGTTTTTT. This sequence encodes CASSLTRGTNEKLFF. The genes are TRBV7-9 and TRBJ1-4; the D gene is possibly TRBD1 (5 bases). V was pared by 2 bases and J by 2 bases, with 9 bases between. Germline V gene lookup returns CDR1 SEHNR and CDR2 FQNEAQ (reference sequence). CDR3 length: 15 residues.

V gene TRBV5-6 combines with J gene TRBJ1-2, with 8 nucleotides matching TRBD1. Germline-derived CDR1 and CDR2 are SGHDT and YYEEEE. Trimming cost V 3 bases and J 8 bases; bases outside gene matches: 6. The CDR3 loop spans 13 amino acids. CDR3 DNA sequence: TGTGCCAGCAGCTCCGACAGGGGACGCGGCTACACCTTC. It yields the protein CASSSDRGRGYTF.

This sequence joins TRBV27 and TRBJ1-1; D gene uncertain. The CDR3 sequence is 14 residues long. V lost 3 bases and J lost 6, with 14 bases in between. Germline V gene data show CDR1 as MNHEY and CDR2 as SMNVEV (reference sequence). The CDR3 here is CASSFPPGGAEAFF. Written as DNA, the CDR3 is TGTGCCAGCAGTTTCCCCCCCGGAGGAGCTGAAGCTTTCTTT.

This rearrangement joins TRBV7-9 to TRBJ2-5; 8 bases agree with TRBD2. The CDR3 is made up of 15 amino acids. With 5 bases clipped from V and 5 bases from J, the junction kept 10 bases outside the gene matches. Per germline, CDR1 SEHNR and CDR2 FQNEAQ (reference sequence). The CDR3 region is CASSPGLASVETQYF. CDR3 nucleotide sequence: TGTGCCAGCAGCCCCGGACTAGCCTCAGTGGAGACCCAGTACTTC.

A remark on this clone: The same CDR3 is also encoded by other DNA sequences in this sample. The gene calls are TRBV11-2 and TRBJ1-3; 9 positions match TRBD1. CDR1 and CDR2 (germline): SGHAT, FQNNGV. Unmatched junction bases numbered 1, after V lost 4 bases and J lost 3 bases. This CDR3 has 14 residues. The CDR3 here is CASSSDRGGNTIYF. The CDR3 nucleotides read TGTGCCAGCAGCTCGGACAGGGGTGGAAACACCATATATTTT.

The CDR3 loop is CASGRGQVQETQYF. CDR3 bases: TGTGCCAGCGGGCGGGGGCAGGTCCAAGAGACCCAGTACTTC. The gene calls are TRBV5-4 and TRBJ2-5, with D tentatively TRBD2 (7 bases). The length of the CDR3 is 14 residues. V was clipped by 7 bases and J by 1 base, with 14 bases between them. Germline V CDR1 and CDR2: SGHNT, YYREEE (reference sequence).

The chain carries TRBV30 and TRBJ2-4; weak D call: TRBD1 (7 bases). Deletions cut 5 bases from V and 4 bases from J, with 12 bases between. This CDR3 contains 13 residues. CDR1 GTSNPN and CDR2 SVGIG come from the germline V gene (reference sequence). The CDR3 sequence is CAWGGTAKNIQYF. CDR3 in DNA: TGTGCCTGGGGCGGGACAGCAAAAAACATTCAGTACTTC.

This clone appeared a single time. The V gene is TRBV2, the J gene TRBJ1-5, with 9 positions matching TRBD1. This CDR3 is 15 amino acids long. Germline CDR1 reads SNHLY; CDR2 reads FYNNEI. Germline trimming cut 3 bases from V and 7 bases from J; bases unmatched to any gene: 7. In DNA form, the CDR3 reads TGTGCCAGCAGTGACTGGACAGGGGTAAAGCAGCCCCAGCATTTT. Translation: CASSDWTGVKQPQHF.